The clone carrying this T cell receptor (beta chain) has only a few counts. Its specificity is unknown. This sample is part of a study of blood T cells in healthy people across ages. Points from the study as a whole: Across the age range, TCR beta diversity per million T cells fell in a roughly linear way.

After removal of 1 base from V and 1 base from J, the junction contained 5 bases not matched to a gene. Germline V CDR1 and CDR2: LGHDT, YNNKEL (reference sequence). The CDR3 extends over 16 amino acids. Each sample yielded at least 6 micrograms of PBMC total RNA. Primers used in a second PCR of about 6 to 11 cycles were a sample-barcoded 5' primer and a J-beta primer mix. TCRdb reanalysed the 5' RACE reads using MiXCR and keeps one entry per CDR3 protein. This sample has 730,000 or so distinct CDR3 sequences, with 35% to 45% found just once. The rearrangement joins TRBV3-1 to TRBJ1-2; 8 bases are shared with TRBD1. The sequenced material came from blood. This sequence originates from an older woman in good health. The CDR3 is CASSQAGTGLNYGYTF. The DNA for the CDR3 is TGTGCCAGCAGCCAAGCCGGGACAGGCCTTAACTATGGCTACACCTTC.